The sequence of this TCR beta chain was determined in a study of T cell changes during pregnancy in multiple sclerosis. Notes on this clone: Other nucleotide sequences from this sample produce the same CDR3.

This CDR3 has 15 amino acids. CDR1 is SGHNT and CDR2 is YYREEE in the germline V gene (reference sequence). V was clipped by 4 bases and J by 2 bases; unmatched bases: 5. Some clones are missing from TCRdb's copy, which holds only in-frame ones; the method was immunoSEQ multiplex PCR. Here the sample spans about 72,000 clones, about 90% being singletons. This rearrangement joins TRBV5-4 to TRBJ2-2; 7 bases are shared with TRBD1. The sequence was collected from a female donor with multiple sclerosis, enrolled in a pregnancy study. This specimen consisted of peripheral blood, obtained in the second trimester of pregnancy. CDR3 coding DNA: TGTGCCAGCAGCCTAGACAGGGTCAACACCGGGGAGCTGTTTTTT. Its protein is CASSLDRVNTGELFF.